One sample yielded the 3 T cell receptor beta chains listed below, sequenced in a study of T cells after yellow fever vaccination. TCRdb re-called the 5' RACE reads through MiXCR, storing one row per CDR3 protein. The sample holds about 320,000 distinct CDR3 sequences, about 6.6% seen once. The sample here was PBMCs, taken approximately 47 days after the first yellow fever vaccination. These receptor sequences come from a man aged 18-30 years who received the YFV17D yellow fever vaccine.

J is TRBJ2-3 and V is TRBV10-3, with 12 bases fitting TRBD2. The CDR3 covers 18 residues. CDR1 and CDR2 (germline): ENHRY, SYGVKD. Trimming cost V 4 bases and J 0 bases; bases outside gene matches: 8. CDR3 sequence: CAISGLLAGGSSTDTQYF. In DNA, the CDR3 is TGTGCCATCAGTGGCCTACTAGCGGGGGGTTCTAGCACAGATACGCAGTATTTT.

This clonotype was seen a few times. V and J are TRBV2 and TRBJ2-5; 8 bases map to TRBD2. Germline V gene lookup returns CDR1 SNHLY and CDR2 FYNNEI. This CDR3 has 11 amino acids. Trimming took 6 bases from V and 11 from J; bases not matched to a gene: 5. CDR3 protein: CASSPGLVQYF. For the CDR3, the DNA is TGTGCCAGCAGCCCGGGACTAGTTCAGTACTTC.

This clonotype was recorded a few times. V is TRBV4-1 and J is TRBJ2-1, with TRBD2 as a possible D gene (5 bases). Germline assignment: CDR1 MGHRA and CDR2 YSYEKL. The length of the CDR3 is 14 residues. Deletions cut 4 bases from V and 8 bases from J, with 15 bases between. CDR3 loop: CASSPLVGGYEQFF. CDR3 nucleotide sequence: TGCGCCAGCAGCCCTCTTGTAGGAGGTTATGAGCAGTTCTTC.